The present T cell receptor beta chain was sequenced within a study of blood T cell repertoires in COVID-19. Study-level information: The study drew acute and convalescent COVID-19 samples from the United States, Italy and Spain. In each case, the material was cDNA or gDNA derived from T cells, B-cell-depleted T cells, or PBMCs.

Original processing notes: Cell counts per sample came from amplifying reference gene primers. The data were produced by immunoSEQ multiplex PCR, yet TCRdb's version contains in-frame clones alone and is incomplete. V, J and clone size reflect that table, while D and trimming were determined from the DNA. The sample shows roughly 200,000 clones, approximately 81% of them seen only once. Material for sequencing was peripheral blood. The sequence was collected from a woman of 80 years or more with acute or convalescent COVID-19.

The DNA for the CDR3 is TGCAGCGTTGAAAAACAGGGGCTGGGCTATGGCTACACCTTC. Translated, it gives CSVEKQGLGYGYTF. This rearrangement joins TRBV29-1 to TRBJ1-2, with 7 bases aligning to TRBD1. J was trimmed by 4 bases and V by 2 bases; bases with no gene match: 7. Per the germline V gene, CDR1 is SQVTM and CDR2 is ANQGSEA. The length of the CDR3 is 14 residues. Full variable domain (rest looked up from reference TRBV29-1 and TRBJ1-2): SAVISQKPSRDICQRGTSLTIQCQVDSQVTMMFWYRQQPGQSLTLIATANQGSEATYESGFVIDKFPISRPNLTFSTLTVSNMSPEDSSIYLCSVEKQGLGYGYTFGSGTRLTVV.